The 32 T cell receptor beta chains presented below share a single source sample, sequenced in a study of control samples from healthy donors and cancer patients (dated by TCRdb to the early 2020s). The protocol used for the library was the immunoSEQ multiplex PCR assay. The table comes from immuneACCESS by way of TCRdb, which keeps in-frame sequences with V and J called. Part of the clones is missing from these tables; in studies checked, under half for an unresolved V gene and the rest for unknown reasons. For this sample the table gives fewer than 80,000 clones, of which about 90% were detected only once. The ten largest clones represent less than 7% of the sample. The material sequenced was PBMCs. These receptor sequences come from a man aged 55 to 70 with colorectal cancer.

The rearrangement joins TRBV28 to TRBJ2-1, with D uncertain. Trimming took 6 bases from V and 0 from J, leaving 15 bases between them. In germline, CDR1 is MDHEN, CDR2 SYDVKM. The CDR3 covers 16 residues. In DNA form, the CDR3 reads TGTGCCAGCAGGGTACGCAACTTCGTCTCCTACAATGAGCAGTTCTTC. Its protein product is CASRVRNFVSYNEQFF.

The gene calls are TRBV11-1 and TRBJ1-6, with D unclear. V dropped 5 bases and J dropped 7 bases, with 9 bases sitting between them. The germline gives CDR1 SGHAT, CDR2 FQDESV (reference sequence). The CDR3 has 13 residues. CDR3 sequence reads: CASSAKVNSPLHF. The CDR3 DNA reads as TGTGCCAGCAGCGCAAAGGTCAATTCACCCCTCCACTTT.

This chain uses TRBV6-5 with TRBJ1-2; 8 bases fit TRBD1. Germline CDR1 and CDR2: MNHEY and SVGAGI. There are 15 residues in the CDR3. V was pared by 0 bases and J by 4 bases, with 4 bases of the junction left unmatched. This CDR3 reads CASSYSGQGTYGYTF. CDR3 DNA sequence: TGTGCCAGCAGTTACTCTGGACAGGGTACCTATGGCTACACCTTC.

The chain joins TRBV19 to TRBJ2-7; 8 positions agree with TRBD1. CDR1 and CDR2 from the germline V gene are LNHDA and SQIVND (reference sequence). With 5 bases clipped from V and 3 bases from J, the junction kept 9 bases outside the gene matches. The CDR3 loop spans 15 amino acids. The CDR3 sequence: CASSWGTGPNYEQYF. The CDR3 DNA sequence: TGTGCCAGTAGTTGGGGGACAGGACCTAACTACGAGCAGTACTTC.

The chain joins TRBV4-2 to TRBJ2-1, with TRBD2 matching over 7 bases. The CDR3 spans 19 residues. The germline V gene has CDR1 LGHNA and CDR2 YNFKEQ. The V gene end was trimmed by 0 bases and the J gene end by 2 bases; junction bases not matched to a gene: 13. The CDR3 bases are TGTGCCAGCAGCCAAGATGGGGGTGGGGCTAGCGGAGCCTACAATGAGCAGTTCTTC. Translation: CASSQDGGGASGAYNEQFF.

The genes are TRBV2 and TRBJ2-7; 10 nucleotides line up with TRBD2. After removal of 5 bases from V and 2 bases from J, the junction contained 0 bases not matched to a gene. CDR3 length: 13 residues. Germline CDR1 SNHLY, CDR2 FYNNEI. CDR3 sequence (DNA): TGTGCCAGCAGTAGCGGGGGGGCCTACGAGCAGTACTTC. Translating it yields CASSSGGAYEQYF.

A word on this clone: The identical CDR3 is also encoded by other nucleotide sequences in the sample. The chain couples TRBV18 to TRBJ1-4, with TRBD1 as a possible D gene (5 bases). V was trimmed by 6 bases and J by 8 bases, leaving 13 bases between them. CDR1 and CDR2 (germline): KGHSH, LQKENI. This CDR3 contains 13 residues. The CDR3 nucleotides read TGTGCCAGCTCCCTGGGGCTCGGGGAAAAACTGTTTTTT. Translation: CASSLGLGEKLFF. Full variable domain (outside the CDR3, taken from reference TRBV18 and TRBJ1-4): NAGVMQNPRHLVRRRGQEARLRCSPMKGHSHVYWYRQLPEEGLKFMVYLQKENIIDESGMPKERFSAEFPKEGPSILRIQQVVRGDSAAYFCASSLGLGEKLFFGSGTQLSVL.

This chain joins TRBV28 and TRBJ2-7, with D uncertain. The V gene's germline CDR1 is MDHEN and CDR2 SYDVKM. Deletions cut 6 bases from V and 5 bases from J, with 17 bases between. This CDR3 is built from 14 residues. The CDR3 reads CASSRPPPRNEQYF. The CDR3 nucleotides are TGTGCCAGCAGCCGACCGCCCCCGAGGAACGAGCAGTACTTC.

This chain links TRBV4-3 with TRBJ1-2, with a tentative D call TRBD1 (6 bases). This CDR3 contains 15 residues. Per germline, CDR1 LGHNA and CDR2 YSLEER. V gave up 0 bases and J gave up 6 bases, with 14 bases separating them. The CDR3 spells CASSQDEGGGDGYTF. DNA of the CDR3: TGCGCCAGCAGCCAAGATGAGGGGGGGGGCGATGGCTACACCTTC.

This clone was observed a few times. This chain uses TRBV2 with TRBJ2-1; 7 bases agree with TRBD1. The CDR3 loop spans 15 amino acids. CDR1 is SNHLY, CDR2 FYNNEI, per germline. Trimming removed 2 bases from V and 6 bases from J; junction bases left unmatched: 7. The CDR3 coding sequence is TGTGCCAGCAGTGAACAAGGGCAGGGGGTCAATGAGCAGTTCTTC. It codes for CASSEQGQGVNEQFF.

The chain combines TRBV2 with TRBJ2-5; 11 nucleotides agree with TRBD2. J gave up 2 bases and V 4 bases, and 9 bases lay outside the gene matches. The CDR3 consists of 17 residues. Per germline, CDR1 SNHLY and CDR2 FYNNEI. DNA for the CDR3: TGTGCCAGCAGTGGGCTAGCGGGGGGCATATTGCAAGAGACCCAGTACTTC. Amino acid sequence: CASSGLAGGILQETQYF.

This clone was counted once. V gene TRBV28 combines with J gene TRBJ2-7; D is unclear. V was trimmed by 5 bases and J by 3 bases, leaving 29 bases between them. The CDR3 is 19 residues long. Germline V gene sequence: CDR1 MDHEN, CDR2 SYDVKM. The CDR3 spells CASSLQKDEDLYPSYEQYF. CDR3 in DNA: TGTGCCAGCAGTCTCCAGAAAGATGAGGACCTATACCCCAGCTACGAGCAGTACTTC.

The chain combines TRBV5-1 with TRBJ2-7; 8 bases match TRBD1. V was clipped by 3 bases and J by 6 bases; unmatched bases: 8. Germline-derived CDR1 and CDR2 are SGHRS and YFSETQ. There are 14 residues in the CDR3. The CDR3 protein is CASSWGGQGSEQYF. As DNA, the CDR3 is TGCGCCAGCAGCTGGGGTGGACAGGGTAGCGAGCAGTACTTC.

The chain is built from TRBV5-1 and TRBJ2-3; TRBD2 might be the D (5 bases). The CDR3 is 13 amino acids. V gave up 7 bases and J gave up 1 base, with 10 bases separating them. Germline loops: CDR1 SGHRS, CDR2 YFSETQ. The CDR3 DNA reads as TGCGCCAGCCGAAAAGCGGGCACAGATACGCAGTATTTT. It encodes CASRKAGTDTQYF.

This clone was recorded once. The chain couples TRBV13 to TRBJ1-3; D uncertain. In germline, CDR1 is PRHDT, CDR2 FYEKMQ (reference sequence). Trimming cost V 1 base and J 5 bases, with 3 bases left between them. The CDR3 totals 12 residues. The CDR3 region is CASSLARNTIYF. CDR3 DNA: TGTGCCAGCAGCTTAGCTAGAAACACCATATATTTT. Using reference TRBV13 and TRBJ1-3 for the parts outside the CDR3, the full variable domain is AAGVIQSPRHLIKEKRETATLKCYPIPRHDTVYWYQQGPGQDPQFLISFYEKMQSDKGSIPDRFSAQQFSDYHSELNMSSLELGDSALYFCASSLARNTIYFGEGSWLTVV.

The V call is TRBV28, the J call TRBJ1-2; weak D call: TRBD1 (6 bases). The germline CDR1 and CDR2 sequences are MDHEN and SYDVKM. The CDR3 is 13 residues long. Trimming removed 6 bases at V and 2 bases at J, with 10 bases between. The CDR3 nucleotides read TGTGCCAGCAGGGTCGGACAGAACTATGGCTACACCTTC. Its protein product is CASRVGQNYGYTF.

This clone was seen just once. The gene calls are TRBV3-1 (or the pseudogene TRBV3-2) and TRBJ2-7; 10 bases are shared with TRBD2. This CDR3 region has 18 residues. The J segment lost 2 bases and the V segment lost 4 bases, leaving 14 bases of the junction unmatched. Germline-derived CDR1 and CDR2 are LGHDT and YNNKEL (reference sequence). This CDR3 reads CASSRILWSGGAPYEQYF. CDR3 coding DNA: TGTGCCAGCAGCCGGATTTTGTGGAGCGGGGGGGCCCCCTACGAGCAGTACTTC.

The chain uses TRBV28 and TRBJ1-4, with a weak D call TRBD1 (6 bases). Deletions cut 1 base from V and 7 bases from J, with 16 bases between. The germline V gene has CDR1 MDHEN and CDR2 SYDVKM. CDR3 length: 16 residues. CDR3 in DNA: TGTGCCAGCAGTTTATTAGGCCAGGGGCTGGGTGAAAAACTGTTTTTT. It encodes CASSLLGQGLGEKLFF.

CDR3 sequence (DNA): TGTGCCAGCAGCCAAGATCCGGGGATTCATGGCTACACCTTC. Its translation: CASSQDPGIHGYTF. The chain combines TRBV14 with TRBJ1-2; D uncertain. Germline V gene sequence: CDR1 SGHDN, CDR2 FVKESK. V shed 0 bases and J shed 6 bases, with 11 bases lying between them. The CDR3 spans 14 residues.

V gene TRBV27 combines with J gene TRBJ2-7; perhaps D is TRBD1 or TRBD2 (5 bases each). Germline V CDR1 and CDR2: MNHEY, SMNVEV (reference sequence). CDR3 length equals 15 residues. The V end lost 7 bases, the J end lost 0 bases, and 16 bases lay between the germline ends. Here the CDR3 reads CASKPRAGSSYEQYF. CDR3 DNA sequence: TGTGCCAGCAAACCCCGGGCAGGGAGCTCCTACGAGCAGTACTTC.

This clone was counted between two and nine times. The chain is built from TRBV2 and TRBJ1-1; D gene ambiguous. V was trimmed by 3 bases and J by 4 bases, leaving 9 bases between them. CDR1 SNHLY and CDR2 FYNNEI come from the germline V gene. This CDR3 region has 13 residues. The CDR3, as DNA: TGTGCCAGCAGTGACTCGGGCTTCACTGAAGCTTTCTTT. This sequence encodes CASSDSGFTEAFF. Filled out from reference TRBV2 and TRBJ1-1, the complete variable domain reads EPEVTQTPSHQVTQMGQEVILRCVPISNHLYFYWYRQILGQKVEFLVSFYNNEISEKSEIFDDQFSVERPDGSNFTLKIRSTKLEDSAMYFCASSDSGFTEAFFGQGTRLTVV.

As for this clone: The same CDR3 can be traced to other DNA sequences in this sample. The rearrangement joins TRBV20-1 to TRBJ2-7; D is uncertain. Germline-derived CDR1 and CDR2 are DFQATT and SNEGSKA (reference sequence). The V and J ends lost 3 bases and 6 bases respectively, with 15 bases between them. This CDR3 comprises 13 residues. CDR3 coding DNA: TGCAGTGCTAGTAATCCCTCACCCCCCGAGCAGTACTTC. This sequence encodes CSASNPSPPEQYF.

The V call is TRBV6-5, the J call TRBJ1-2; 10 nucleotides match TRBD1. CDR1 MNHEY and CDR2 SVGAGI come from the germline V gene. Germline trimming cut 2 bases from V and 4 bases from J; bases unmatched to any gene: 7. The CDR3 contains 16 residues. The CDR3 coding sequence is TGTGCCAGCAGTTACCCCAGACAGGGGGCCTTCTATGGCTACACCTTC. It encodes CASSYPRQGAFYGYTF.

The rearrangement joins TRBV27 to TRBJ2-3; D not certain. Trimming cost V 1 base and J 4 bases, with 6 bases left between them. Germline assignment: CDR1 MNHEY and CDR2 SMNVEV (reference sequence). The CDR3 sequence is 13 residues long. The CDR3 DNA is TGTGCCAGCAGTTTATATTCTGCAGATACGCAGTATTTT. Translating it yields CASSLYSADTQYF.

V usage is TRBV5-4 and J usage is TRBJ1-1; a weak D match, TRBD1 (5 bases). V lost 1 base, J lost 4 bases, and 14 bases lay in between. Germline V lookup: CDR1 SGHNT, CDR2 YYREEE (reference sequence). The CDR3 consists of 15 residues. DNA of the CDR3: TGTGCCAGCAGCTTGCCCCAGGGCGTTGCCACTGAAGCTTTCTTT. Its translation is CASSLPQGVATEAFF. Supplemented by reference TRBV5-4 and TRBJ1-1, the full variable domain reads ETGVTQSPTHLIKTRGQQVTLRCSSQSGHNTVSWYQQALGQGPQFIFQYYREEENGRGNFPPRFSGLQFPNYSSELNVNALELDDSALYLCASSLPQGVATEAFFGQGTRLTVV.

This chain links TRBV9 with TRBJ2-3, with D perhaps given as TRBD1 or TRBD2 (5 bases each). This CDR3 comprises 15 residues. V was trimmed by 0 bases and J by 1 base, leaving 9 bases between them. CDR1 and CDR2 (germline): SGDLS, YYNGEE. The CDR3 is CASSVVGDGTDTQYF. CDR3 bases: TGTGCCAGCAGCGTAGTGGGGGACGGCACAGATACGCAGTATTTT.

CDR3 amino acids: CASRGLAEETQYF. As DNA, the CDR3 is TGTGCCAGCAGGGGACTAGCGGAAGAGACCCAGTACTTC. The chain has TRBV6-5 and TRBJ2-5; TRBD2 aligns across 11 bases. Germline CDR1 is MNHEY and CDR2 is SVGAGI. With V trimmed by 6 bases and J by 3 bases, 0 bases remained unmatched. The CDR3 consists of 13 residues.

The V call is TRBV7-9, the J call TRBJ2-3; D unclear. The V end was cut by 5 bases, the J end by 6 bases, with 12 bases between. This CDR3 is built from 13 residues. CDR1 is SEHNR, CDR2 FQNEAQ, per germline (reference sequence). CDR3 sequence: CASSPLSADTQYF. DNA for the CDR3: TGTGCCAGCAGCCCCTTGAGCGCGGATACGCAGTATTTT.

This clone occurred once. The chain recombines TRBV4-3 with TRBJ1-6; D is unresolved. V lost 0 bases and J 10 bases, leaving 7 bases between the germline ends. Germline values: CDR1 LGHNA, CDR2 YSLEER. This CDR3 contains 13 residues. As DNA, the CDR3 is TGCGCCAGCAGCCAAGACAGCGGCTCACCCCTCCACTTT. Translated: CASSQDSGSPLHF.

Here the CDR3 DNA reads TGTGCCAGCAGTGAGACTCGGGGCGCCCATTCACCCCTCCACTTT. Protein sequence: CASSETRGAHSPLHF. The chain carries TRBV6-4 and TRBJ1-6; maybe TRBD1 (5 bases). In germline, CDR1 is MRHNA, CDR2 SNTAGT. The CDR3 contains 15 residues. V was trimmed by 3 bases and J by 8 bases, leaving 14 bases between them.

The rearrangement uses TRBV24-1 and TRBJ2-1, with a weak D call TRBD2 (6 bases). V was pared by 3 bases and J by 10 bases, with 9 bases between. The CDR3 has 12 amino acids. The germline gives CDR1 KGHDR, CDR2 SFDVKD. The CDR3 reads CATSDRDFEQFF. The CDR3, as DNA: TGTGCCACCAGTGATCGGGACTTCGAGCAGTTCTTC.

This chain connects TRBV7-2 to TRBJ2-1; D might be TRBD2 (6 bases). The CDR3 has 14 amino acids. Trimming left V 5 bases short and J 7 bases short, with 15 bases between. Germline V gives CDR1 SGHTA, CDR2 FQGNSA. CDR3 protein: CASSRSGGLNEQFF. CDR3 sequence (DNA): TGTGCCAGCAGCAGGTCCGGGGGTCTTAATGAGCAGTTCTTC.